This T cell receptor beta chain was profiled in a study of cytomegalovirus exposure and HLA in healthy donors. Germline CDR1 and CDR2: SGHDT and YYEEEE. V was cut by 4 bases and J by 2 bases, with 14 bases left in between. CDR3 length equals 15 residues. Researchers ran the PCR with 60 Vbeta and 13 Jbeta primers. Clones were read by immunoSEQ multiplex PCR, and TCRdb kept only the in-frame ones, dropping some. The sample holds 80,000 to 95,000 clones, 60% to 80% seen once. The sequencing input was PBMCs. The chain combines TRBV5-6 with TRBJ2-3, with a tentative D call TRBD2 (5 bases). The sequence derives from a female donor in good health and CMV-seronegative. In DNA, the CDR3 is TGTGCCAGCAGCGCGGTCTGGCGGGCCACAGATACGCAGTATTTT. This gives the protein CASSAVWRATDTQYF. The full variable domain, in which reference TRBV5-6 and TRBJ2-3 provide the parts outside the CDR3, is DAGVTQSPTHLIKTRGQQVTLRCSPKSGHDTVSWYQQALGQGPQFIFQYYEEEERQRGNFPDRFSGHQFPNYSSELNVNALLLGDSALYLCASSAVWRATDTQYFGPGTRLTVL.